These T cell receptor beta chains were read from a single sample in a study of blood T cell repertoires in COVID-19. Produced via immunoSEQ multiplex PCR; TCRdb's table is partial and in-frame only. The sample lists under 150,000 clones; less than 90% were seen once. Sequencing input: peripheral blood. The receptors here all came from an older man with acute or convalescent COVID-19. CDR3s include the opening cysteine and the closing phenylalanine or tryptophan. The order of the fields is clone size, J gene, D gene, V gene, CDR3 DNA, CDR3 protein. D genes are given only for firm matches. Size is stated for part of the rows, as once, few or many counts, or as a class when the clone is expanded.

clone size: -
J gene: TRBJ2-7
D gene: -
V gene: TRBV21-1
CDR3 DNA: TGTGCCAGCGTTTTCGGGGACAGGGTCGACGAGCAGTACTTC
CDR3 protein: CASVFGDRVDEQYF

clone size: -
J gene: TRBJ2-2
D gene: -
V gene: TRBV12-1
CDR3 DNA: TGTGCCAGCAGCTTTGCAGGGACTAGCGGGGGGGCCCCGAACACCGGGGAGCTGTTTTTT
CDR3 protein: CASSFAGTSGGAPNTGELFF

clone size: -
J gene: TRBJ2-3
D gene: -
V gene: TRBV11-2
CDR3 DNA: TGTGCCAGCAGCTTAGAGGTGACGGGCCAGGGCAGCCTGGGTGGGTATACGCAGTATTTT
CDR3 protein: CASSLEVTGQGSLGGYTQYF

clone size: -
J gene: TRBJ2-1
D gene: TRBD2
V gene: TRBV25-1
CDR3 DNA: TGTGCCAGCAGTGAATACCCGGCTAGCGGGGTGCCGAACAATGAGCAGTTCTTC
CDR3 protein: CASSEYPASGVPNNEQFF

clone size: -
J gene: TRBJ2-1
D gene: TRBD1
V gene: TRBV6-6
CDR3 DNA: TGTGCCAGCAGTTTGACAGGGGGCAATGAGCAGTTCTTC
CDR3 protein: CASSLTGGNEQFF

clone size: -
J gene: TRBJ2-2
D gene: TRBD2
V gene: TRBV3-1/TRBV3-2
CDR3 DNA: TGTGCCAGCAGCCTATCTAGCGGGGGGGCAATCGGGGAGCTGTTTTTT
CDR3 protein: CASSLSSGGAIGELFF

clone size: -
J gene: TRBJ1-2
D gene: TRBD1
V gene: TRBV4-1
CDR3 DNA: TGCGCCAGCAGCCAAGACTACGACAGGGGATTGTACGGCTACACCTTC
CDR3 protein: CASSQDYDRGLYGYTF

clone size: -
J gene: TRBJ2-7
D gene: -
V gene: TRBV19
CDR3 DNA: TGTGCCAGTAGTATTGGGGCATTTACTTCTTACGAGCAGTACTTC
CDR3 protein: CASSIGAFTSYEQYF

clone size: -
J gene: TRBJ2-1
D gene: -
V gene: TRBV5-4
CDR3 DNA: TGTGCCAGCAGCTTGGGACGGGGGGCATACAATGAGCAGTTCTTC
CDR3 protein: CASSLGRGAYNEQFF

clone size: -
J gene: TRBJ2-2
D gene: -
V gene: TRBV19
CDR3 DNA: TGTGCCAGCGGGGGATGGCCCGGGACTGATAACACCGGGGAGCTGTTTTTT
CDR3 protein: CASGGWPGTDNTGELFF

clone size: -
J gene: TRBJ1-6
D gene: -
V gene: TRBV11-2
CDR3 DNA: TGTGCCAGCAACACACACACAGGGAATAATTCACCCCTCCACTTT
CDR3 protein: CASNTHTGNNSPLHF

clone size: -
J gene: TRBJ2-7
D gene: TRBD1
V gene: TRBV2
CDR3 DNA: TGTGCCAGCAGTGTTTGGACAGGGATGGGCGAGCAGTACTTC
CDR3 protein: CASSVWTGMGEQYF

clone size: once
J gene: TRBJ1-5
D gene: -
V gene: TRBV6-6
CDR3 DNA: TGTGCCAGCAACTCGCGCCAAAACCAGGCGCAGCCCCAGCATTTT
CDR3 protein: CASNSRQNQAQPQHF

clone size: -
J gene: TRBJ2-1
D gene: TRBD1
V gene: TRBV24-1
CDR3 DNA: TGTGCCACCAGTGCCAGACCGGGACAGGGGGATGAGCGGGGGGTGATTGAGCAGTTCTTC
CDR3 protein: CATSARPGQGDERGVIEQFF

clone size: -
J gene: TRBJ2-7
D gene: -
V gene: TRBV18
CDR3 DNA: TGTGCCAGCTCCTCCGGGTCCGCTCCGGACGAGCAGTACTTC
CDR3 protein: CASSSGSAPDEQYF

clone size: -
J gene: TRBJ1-5
D gene: TRBD1
V gene: TRBV19
CDR3 DNA: TGTGCCAGTAGTCCGGACAGGGCTTCGCAGCCCCAGCATTTT
CDR3 protein: CASSPDRASQPQHF

clone size: few
J gene: TRBJ2-5
D gene: -
V gene: TRBV11-2
CDR3 DNA: TGTGCCAGCAGCTTGGGAAGTAGCGTACAAGAGACCCAGTACTTC
CDR3 protein: CASSLGSSVQETQYF

clone size: -
J gene: TRBJ2-1
D gene: -
V gene: TRBV6-1
CDR3 DNA: TGTGCCAGCAGTGAAGCTCCCCGCCTAGCACATGAGCAGTTCTTC
CDR3 protein: CASSEAPRLAHEQFF

clone size: few
J gene: TRBJ2-5
D gene: TRBD2
V gene: TRBV6-5
CDR3 DNA: TGTGCCAATAGAAACAGCGGGGCCGAGACCCAGTACTTC
CDR3 protein: CANRNSGAETQYF

clone size: -
J gene: TRBJ1-1
D gene: -
V gene: TRBV7-8
CDR3 DNA: TGTGCCAGCAGCTTAGCGCCGAGCAGGGGCTTGGGTGAAGCTTTCTTT
CDR3 protein: CASSLAPSRGLGEAFF

clone size: few
J gene: TRBJ1-1
D gene: TRBD1
V gene: TRBV6-2/TRBV6-3
CDR3 DNA: TGTGCCAGCAGCACCCGACAGGGCTTGGTCTTT
CDR3 protein: CASSTRQGLVF

clone size: once
J gene: TRBJ2-1
D gene: TRBD1
V gene: TRBV11-2
CDR3 DNA: TGTGCCAGCAGCTTGATTGGGACAGGGGTATACGGTGAGCAGTTCTTC
CDR3 protein: CASSLIGTGVYGEQFF

clone size: -
J gene: TRBJ1-1
D gene: TRBD1
V gene: TRBV6-5
CDR3 DNA: TGTGCCAGCAGTCCTCACAGGGGGCCTGGGGAAGCTTTCTTT
CDR3 protein: CASSPHRGPGEAFF

clone size: -
J gene: TRBJ2-7
D gene: TRBD2
V gene: TRBV11-2
CDR3 DNA: TGTGCCAGCAGCGAAGGACTAGCGGGGGGGCTCTACGAGCAGTACTTC
CDR3 protein: CASSEGLAGGLYEQYF

clone size: -
J gene: TRBJ2-7
D gene: TRBD2
V gene: TRBV6-5
CDR3 DNA: TGTGCCAGCAGCCTAGCGGAGGTGCCCCACGAGCAGTACTTC
CDR3 protein: CASSLAEVPHEQYF

clone size: -
J gene: TRBJ2-7
D gene: TRBD2
V gene: TRBV29-1
CDR3 DNA: TGCAGCGTTGATACGGGCGGGGGGGCCTACGAGCAGTACTTC
CDR3 protein: CSVDTGGGAYEQYF

clone size: -
J gene: TRBJ2-7
D gene: TRBD1
V gene: TRBV2
CDR3 DNA: TGTGCCAGCAGTCGACAGGGGGAAGCCTACGAGCAGTACTTC
CDR3 protein: CASSRQGEAYEQYF

clone size: -
J gene: TRBJ2-2
D gene: -
V gene: TRBV24-1
CDR3 DNA: TGTGCCACCAGTGGCCATTCGGGTGGCGGGGAGCTGTTTTTT
CDR3 protein: CATSGHSGGGELFF

clone size: -
J gene: TRBJ1-2
D gene: TRBD1
V gene: TRBV18
CDR3 DNA: TGTGCCAGCTCACCAGTAAATGCTTGGGACAGCTATGGCTACACCTTC
CDR3 protein: CASSPVNAWDSYGYTF

clone size: -
J gene: TRBJ2-7
D gene: -
V gene: TRBV6-1
CDR3 DNA: TGTGCCAGCAGTGAGGCGGTCGTGCAGTACTTC
CDR3 protein: CASSEAVVQYF

clone size: -
J gene: TRBJ2-5
D gene: -
V gene: TRBV21-1
CDR3 DNA: TGTGCCATCCAGACTAGCGGGGGTCAAGAGACCCAGTACTTC
CDR3 protein: CAIQTSGGQETQYF

clone size: -
J gene: TRBJ1-5
D gene: TRBD1
V gene: TRBV15
CDR3 DNA: TGTGCCACCAGCAGAGAGGCGGGACAGGGCAATCAGCCCCAGCATTTT
CDR3 protein: CATSREAGQGNQPQHF

clone size: -
J gene: TRBJ1-1
D gene: -
V gene: TRBV6-5
CDR3 DNA: TGTGCCAGCAGTTACGAGGGAAAGGCCACTGAAGCTTTCTTT
CDR3 protein: CASSYEGKATEAFF

clone size: few
J gene: TRBJ2-7
D gene: -
V gene: TRBV4-1
CDR3 DNA: TGCGCCAGCAGCCAAGAAGGGGGGGCTGCCCTCTCCTACGAGCAGTACTTC
CDR3 protein: CASSQEGGAALSYEQYF

clone size: once
J gene: TRBJ1-5
D gene: -
V gene: TRBV2
CDR3 DNA: TGTGCCAGCAGTGAAGCAGGGGTTAATCAGCCCCAGCATTTT
CDR3 protein: CASSEAGVNQPQHF

clone size: -
J gene: TRBJ2-7
D gene: TRBD2
V gene: TRBV5-1
CDR3 DNA: TGCGCCAGCACCATAGTGGCGGGGGGGTACTACGAGCAGTACTTC
CDR3 protein: CASTIVAGGYYEQYF

clone size: few
J gene: TRBJ1-1
D gene: TRBD1
V gene: TRBV9
CDR3 DNA: TGTGCCAGCAGCGCACGGGACAGGGGGAGTGCTGAAGCTTTCTTT
CDR3 protein: CASSARDRGSAEAFF

clone size: -
J gene: TRBJ1-5
D gene: -
V gene: TRBV5-5
CDR3 DNA: TGTGCCAGCAGCTTGAGCGGGACACATAGCAATCAGCCCCAGCATTTT
CDR3 protein: CASSLSGTHSNQPQHF

clone size: once
J gene: TRBJ1-6
D gene: -
V gene: TRBV5-1
CDR3 DNA: TGCGCCAGCAGCTTGGGGCCCCCGACAGTTTATAATTCACCCCTCCACTTT
CDR3 protein: CASSLGPPTVYNSPLHF

clone size: -
J gene: TRBJ2-2
D gene: -
V gene: TRBV23-1
CDR3 DNA: TGCGCCAGCGGGGAGACAGGGAACACCGGGGAGCTGTTTTTT
CDR3 protein: CASGETGNTGELFF

clone size: many
J gene: TRBJ2-7
D gene: TRBD1
V gene: TRBV11-2
CDR3 DNA: TGTGCCAGCAGCTCCCCGGGAAGGACAGGCTACGAGCAGTACTTC
CDR3 protein: CASSSPGRTGYEQYF

clone size: -
J gene: TRBJ2-3
D gene: TRBD1
V gene: TRBV19
CDR3 DNA: TGTGCCAGTAGTAGGGGACAGGAAAGGACAGATACGCAGTATTTT
CDR3 protein: CASSRGQERTDTQYF

clone size: -
J gene: TRBJ1-1
D gene: -
V gene: TRBV5-1
CDR3 DNA: TGCGCCAGCAGCTACCGCCCGGGACAGAACACTGAAGCTTTCTTT
CDR3 protein: CASSYRPGQNTEAFF

clone size: -
J gene: TRBJ2-5
D gene: TRBD1
V gene: TRBV6-5
CDR3 DNA: TGTGCCAGCAGTTACTCAGGGGGCGAACAGACCCAGTACTTC
CDR3 protein: CASSYSGGEQTQYF

clone size: -
J gene: TRBJ1-1
D gene: -
V gene: TRBV3-1/TRBV3-2
CDR3 DNA: TGTGCCAGCAGCCAATGGGGGGACGACACTGAAGCTTTCTTT
CDR3 protein: CASSQWGDDTEAFF

clone size: -
J gene: TRBJ1-1
D gene: -
V gene: TRBV6-5
CDR3 DNA: TGTGCCAGCACCTCATTGGGGGGGGACGATGAAGCTTTCTTT
CDR3 protein: CASTSLGGDDEAFF

clone size: -
J gene: TRBJ1-1
D gene: -
V gene: TRBV21-1
CDR3 DNA: TGTGCCAGCAGCACGGGACAGCCGTTTTGGATGAACACTGAAGCTTTCTTT
CDR3 protein: CASSTGQPFWMNTEAFF

clone size: -
J gene: TRBJ2-7
D gene: TRBD1
V gene: TRBV27
CDR3 DNA: TGTGCCAGCAGTGCAGGACAGGGGAAAAGTGAGCAGTACTTC
CDR3 protein: CASSAGQGKSEQYF

clone size: -
J gene: TRBJ1-1
D gene: -
V gene: TRBV7-8
CDR3 DNA: TGTGCCAGCAGCCCCTTGGTGGCAGGGGATCGATGGGGGAACACTGAAGCTTTCTTT
CDR3 protein: CASSPLVAGDRWGNTEAFF

clone size: -
J gene: TRBJ1-3
D gene: -
V gene: TRBV10-3
CDR3 DNA: TGTGCCATCAGTGAGAGGAAGGGGTCCGGAAACACCATATATTTT
CDR3 protein: CAISERKGSGNTIYF

clone size: -
J gene: TRBJ1-5
D gene: -
V gene: TRBV2
CDR3 DNA: TGTGCCACCCGTGACGAGAGTCAGCCCCAGCATTTT
CDR3 protein: CATRDESQPQHF

clone size: -
J gene: TRBJ1-4
D gene: -
V gene: TRBV7-8
CDR3 DNA: TGTGCCAGCAGGGGGGGGACTATGGGTGAAAAACTGTTTTTT
CDR3 protein: CASRGGTMGEKLFF

clone size: -
J gene: TRBJ2-7
D gene: -
V gene: TRBV10-3
CDR3 DNA: TGTGCCATCAGTGAGTTCTCGGACGGGATAGGCGAGCAGTACTTC
CDR3 protein: CAISEFSDGIGEQYF

clone size: -
J gene: TRBJ1-5
D gene: -
V gene: TRBV5-4
CDR3 DNA: TGTGCCAGCAGCTCGACAGGCAGCAATCAGCCCCAGCATTTT
CDR3 protein: CASSSTGSNQPQHF

clone size: -
J gene: TRBJ1-6
D gene: TRBD1
V gene: TRBV5-6
CDR3 DNA: TGTGCCAGCAGCTTAGGGGGCAGGGATGATTCACCCCTCCACTTT
CDR3 protein: CASSLGGRDDSPLHF